This T cell receptor beta chain was retrieved from a study of blood T cell repertoires in COVID-19. Per germline, CDR1 LNHDA and CDR2 SQIVND (reference sequence). The CDR3 has 16 amino acids. Trimming shortened V by 5 bases and J by 0 bases, and 15 bases separated the two germline ends. Assay used: immunoSEQ multiplex PCR; TCRdb lists only in-frame clones, some missing. Among some 99,000 clones listed, over 70% were seen once. The chain joins TRBV19 to TRBJ2-3; maybe TRBD1 (7 bases). This sequence originates from an elderly woman with acute or convalescent COVID-19. Material for sequencing was peripheral blood. The CDR3 bases are TGTGCCAGTAGTCCGCGGGACAGAACTAGCACAGATACGCAGTATTTT. Protein: CASSPRDRTSTDTQYF.